This record covers a single TCR beta chain. The germline V gene encodes CDR1 SGHRS and CDR2 YFSETQ. J gave up 6 bases and V 4 bases, and 12 bases lay outside the gene matches. The CDR3 loop spans 15 amino acids. The data were taken from a study of blood T cell repertoires in COVID-19. Here immunoSEQ multiplex PCR was the method, and the copy in TCRdb shows in-frame clones only, minus some. Of 90,000 or so clones listed, around nine tenths are singletons. The chain carries TRBV5-1 and TRBJ2-5; 7 bases fit TRBD1. The sequence derives from a man between 60 and 75 years old with COVID-19, enrolled during active disease. The sequenced material came from peripheral blood. The CDR3 is CASSINRGGVQTQYF. The DNA of the CDR3 is TGCGCCAGCAGCATAAACAGGGGTGGCGTCCAGACCCAGTACTTC.